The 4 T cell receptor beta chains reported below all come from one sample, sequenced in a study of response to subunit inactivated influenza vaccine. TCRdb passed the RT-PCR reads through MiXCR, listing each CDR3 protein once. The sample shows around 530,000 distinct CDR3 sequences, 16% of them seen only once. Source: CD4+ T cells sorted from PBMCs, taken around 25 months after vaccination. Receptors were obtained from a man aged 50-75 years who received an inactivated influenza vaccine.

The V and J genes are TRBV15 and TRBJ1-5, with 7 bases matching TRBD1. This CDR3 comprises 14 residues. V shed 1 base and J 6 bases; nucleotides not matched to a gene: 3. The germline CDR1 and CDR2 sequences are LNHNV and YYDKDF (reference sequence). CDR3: CATSRATGVQPQHF. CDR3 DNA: TGTGCCACCAGCAGAGCCACAGGGGTTCAGCCCCAGCATTTT.

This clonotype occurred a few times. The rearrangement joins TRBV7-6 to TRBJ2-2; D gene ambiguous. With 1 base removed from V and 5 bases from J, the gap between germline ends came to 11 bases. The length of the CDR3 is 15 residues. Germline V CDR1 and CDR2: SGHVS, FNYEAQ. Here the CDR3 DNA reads TGTGCCAGCAGCTTAGTCCTCTCGAGGACCGGGGAGCTGTTTTTT. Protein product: CASSLVLSRTGELFF. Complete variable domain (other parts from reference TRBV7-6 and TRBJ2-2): GAGVSQSPRYKVTKRGQDVALRCDPISGHVSLYWYRQALGQGPEFLTYFNYEAQQDKSGLPNDRFSAERPEGSISTLTIQRTEQRDSAMYRCASSLVLSRTGELFFGEGSRLTVL.

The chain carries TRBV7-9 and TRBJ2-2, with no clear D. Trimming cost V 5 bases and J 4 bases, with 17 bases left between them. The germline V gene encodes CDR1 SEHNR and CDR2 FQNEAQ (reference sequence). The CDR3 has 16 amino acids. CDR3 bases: TGTGCCAGCAGCCCAGAAGGGTTTTTCGGCACCGGGGAGCTGTTTTTT. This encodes CASSPEGFFGTGELFF. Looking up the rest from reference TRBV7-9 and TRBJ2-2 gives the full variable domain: DTGVSQNPRHKITKRGQNVTFRCDPISEHNRLYWYRQTLGQGPEFLTYFQNEAQLEKSRLLSDRFSAERPKGSFSTLEIQRTEQGDSAMYLCASSPEGFFGTGELFFGEGSRLTVL.

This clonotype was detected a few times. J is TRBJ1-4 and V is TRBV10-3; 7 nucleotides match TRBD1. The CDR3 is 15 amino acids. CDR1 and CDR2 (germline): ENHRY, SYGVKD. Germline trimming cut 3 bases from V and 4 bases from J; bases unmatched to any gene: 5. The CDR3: CAISDDGQDNEKLFF. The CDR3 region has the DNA TGTGCCATCAGTGATGATGGACAGGATAATGAAAAACTGTTTTTT.